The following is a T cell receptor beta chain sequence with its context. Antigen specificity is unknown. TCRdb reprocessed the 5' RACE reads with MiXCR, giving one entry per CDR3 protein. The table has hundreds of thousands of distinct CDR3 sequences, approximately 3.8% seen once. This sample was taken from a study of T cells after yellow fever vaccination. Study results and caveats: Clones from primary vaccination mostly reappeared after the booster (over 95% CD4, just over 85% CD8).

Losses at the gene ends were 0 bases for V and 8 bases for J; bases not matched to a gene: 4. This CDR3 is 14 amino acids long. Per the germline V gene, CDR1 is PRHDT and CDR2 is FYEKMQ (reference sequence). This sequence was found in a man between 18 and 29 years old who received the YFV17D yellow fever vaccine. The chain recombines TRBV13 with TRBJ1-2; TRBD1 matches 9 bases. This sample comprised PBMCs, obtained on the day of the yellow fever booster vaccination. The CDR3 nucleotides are TGTGCCAGCAGCTTAGGGGGACAGGGCGAGGGCTACACCTTC. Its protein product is CASSLGGQGEGYTF.